One sample yielded the 10 T cell receptor beta chains listed below, sequenced in a study of long-term antiretroviral therapy in people with HIV. The assay, immunoSEQ v3.0, was run at survey level. TCRdb's table, derived via immunoSEQ multiplex PCR, lists solely in-frame clones and lacks some. The data show just over 35,000 clones, roughly 87% seen once. Specimen: unsorted PBMCs, collected 0.6 years after starting antiretroviral therapy. The receptors were gathered from a man younger than 35 with HIV.

Points on this clone: The junction and the germline gene differ at one end; a read error may be behind it. The chain links TRBV5-5 to TRBJ1-2; 9 bases match TRBD1. The CDR3 runs to 14 residues. Germline lookup yields CDR1 SGHKS and CDR2 YYEKEE (reference sequence). Here the CDR3 DNA reads TGCGCCAGCAGTCCGGACAGGGGTTGGTATGGCTACACCTTC. Its translation: CASSPDRGWYGYTF.

The V call is TRBV2, the J call TRBJ1-5; D is unresolved. The germline V gene encodes CDR1 SNHLY and CDR2 FYNNEI. V shed 6 bases and J shed 2 bases, with 20 bases lying between them. This CDR3 contains 17 residues. Here the CDR3 reads CASRETAGSTGNQPQHF. The DNA of the CDR3 is TGTGCCAGCAGGGAAACCGCTGGGAGTACTGGCAATCAGCCCCAGCATTTT.

The chain has TRBV7-2 and TRBJ2-7; D tentatively fits TRBD1 or TRBD2 (5 bases each). This CDR3 contains 13 residues. Germline values: CDR1 SGHTA, CDR2 FQGNSA. V shed 4 bases and J shed 5 bases, with 12 bases lying between them. As DNA, the CDR3 is TGTGCCAGCAGCTCGCCGGGGCTCCACGAGCAGTACTTC. Amino acid sequence: CASSSPGLHEQYF.

This clone has just a few counts. The chain employs TRBV5-8 and TRBJ1-5; no clear D. This CDR3 comprises 14 residues. Trimming removed 6 bases from V and 3 bases from J, with 13 bases in between. Germline values: CDR1 SGHTS, CDR2 YDEGEE. Here the CDR3 reads CASTPLGYNQPQHF. The DNA for the CDR3 is TGTGCCAGCACCCCCTTAGGGTACAATCAGCCCCAGCATTTT.

V and J are TRBV7-2 and TRBJ2-7, with TRBD1 matching over 7 bases. Germline assignment: CDR1 SGHTA and CDR2 FQGNSA. V shed 1 base, J shed 8 bases, and the junction held 8 bases outside the gene matches. This CDR3 spans 14 amino acids. DNA for the CDR3: TGTGCCAGCAGCTTAGGCGACAGGGTAGACCAGCAGTACTTC. It translates to CASSLGDRVDQQYF.

The CDR3 here is CASTLDRGTEAFF. In nucleotides, the CDR3 is TGTGCCAGCACCTTGGACAGGGGAACTGAAGCTTTCTTT. J is TRBJ1-1 and V is TRBV2; 9 bases are shared with TRBD1. Trimming cost V 7 bases and J 5 bases; bases outside gene matches: 5. From germline, CDR1 is SNHLY and CDR2 FYNNEI. The CDR3 is 13 residues long. Full variable domain (missing parts from reference TRBV2 and TRBJ1-1): EPEVTQTPSHQVTQMGQEVILRCVPISNHLYFYWYRQILGQKVEFLVSFYNNEISEKSEIFDDQFSVERPDGSNFTLKIRSTKLEDSAMYFCASTLDRGTEAFFGQGTRLTVV.

This chain uses TRBV5-1 with TRBJ1-3; D remains unclear. From germline, CDR1 is SGHRS and CDR2 YFSETQ. Trimming removed 0 bases from V and 0 bases from J, with 7 bases in between. The CDR3 consists of 15 residues. The CDR3: CASSLDSTSGNTIYF. The DNA for the CDR3 is TGCGCCAGCAGCTTGGACAGTACCTCTGGAAACACCATATATTTT.

The chain couples TRBV7-8 to TRBJ1-2, with 10 bases that match TRBD1. V was pared by 3 bases and J by 7 bases, with 11 bases of the junction left unmatched. The CDR3 covers 16 residues. Germline assignment: CDR1 SGHVS and CDR2 FQNEAQ. CDR3 in DNA: TGTGCCAGCAGCTTCGGGACAGGGGCGCGGGAAGGTGGCTACACCTTC. This sequence encodes CASSFGTGAREGGYTF.

The chain recombines TRBV7-9 with TRBJ2-1, with 8 positions matching TRBD2. The germline CDR1 and CDR2 sequences are SEHNR and FQNEAQ (reference sequence). J gave up 4 bases and V 10 bases, and 9 bases lay outside the gene matches. The CDR3 contains 14 residues. CDR3 loop: CATSTGRVYNEQFF. The CDR3 DNA reads as TGTGCCACCTCCACCGGGAGGGTTTACAATGAGCAGTTCTTC.

This rearrangement joins TRBV5-3 to TRBJ2-2; perhaps TRBD2 as D (6 bases). TRBV5-3 is an ORF; its function is uncertain. This CDR3 spans 16 amino acids. V gave up 0 bases and J gave up 6 bases, with 15 bases separating them. CDR3 in amino acids: CARSLGGRREAGELFF. The DNA of the CDR3 is TGTGCCAGAAGCTTGGGGGGGAGGAGGGAGGCCGGGGAGCTGTTTTTT.